Below are 15 T cell receptor beta chains sequenced from a single sample in a study of T-cell memory formation after mild COVID-19. TCRdb passed the 5' RACE reads through MiXCR, listing each CDR3 protein once. Of fewer than 450,000 distinct CDR3 sequences listed, 20% to 25% were seen once; the top ten hold roughly 9.7%. The sequenced sample was PBMCs or a T cell subset sorted from them (not recorded which). The receptors were sampled from an adult woman who had mild COVID-19 (a few samples of this study predate the infection). Cell type and time point are not known.

A few counts support this clonotype. The chain joins TRBV20-1 to TRBJ2-7; 7 nucleotides align to TRBD2. V shed 5 bases, J shed 0 bases, and the junction held 7 bases outside the gene matches. Germline CDR1 is DFQATT and CDR2 is SNEGSKA (reference sequence). The CDR3 extends over 14 amino acids. This CDR3 reads CSAWPGDYSYEQYF. In nucleotides, the CDR3 is TGCAGTGCTTGGCCCGGGGACTACTCCTACGAGCAGTACTTC.

This clonotype was seen a handful of times. A junction boundary mismatches the germline segment, possibly from a read error. The rearrangement joins TRBV2 to TRBJ1-1; 7 nucleotides match TRBD1. The CDR3 spans 13 residues. Germline-derived CDR1 and CDR2 are SNHLY and FYNNEI. The CDR3 sequence: CASSATSRDRVRF. CDR3 bases: TGTGCCAGCAGTGCCACCTCGCGCGACAGGGTTCGCTTT.

This clonotype was seen at least ten times. The genes are TRBV4-1 and TRBJ1-1, with 8 bases identical to TRBD1. In germline, CDR1 is MGHRA, CDR2 YSYEKL. Germline trimming cut 3 bases from V and 2 bases from J; bases unmatched to any gene: 5. The CDR3 is 15 amino acids. CDR3 sequence (DNA): TGCGCCAGCAGCCAGATACAGGGGGGTAACACTGAAGCTTTCTTT. This translates into CASSQIQGGNTEAFF.

The V and J genes are TRBV5-6 and TRBJ2-7; no clear D. The CDR3 sequence is 16 residues long. Germline values: CDR1 SGHDT, CDR2 YYEEEE. The V and J ends lost 4 bases and 3 bases respectively, with 20 bases between them. The CDR3 region has the DNA TGTGCCAGCAGCCATTCGCCAGGAACCATACGCTACGAGCAGTACTTC. It specifies CASSHSPGTIRYEQYF. The variable domain in full, with the rest retrieved from reference TRBV5-6 and TRBJ2-7, is DAGVTQSPTHLIKTRGQQVTLRCSPKSGHDTVSWYQQALGQGPQFIFQYYEEEERQRGNFPDRFSGHQFPNYSSELNVNALLLGDSALYLCASSHSPGTIRYEQYFGPGTRLTVT.

This clonotype was counted only a few times. The V call is TRBV7-3, the J call TRBJ1-1; TRBD1 might be the D (5 bases). CDR1 is SGHTA and CDR2 is FQGTGA in the germline V gene. The ends were cut back, 1 base at V and 8 bases at J, with 11 bases in the middle. The CDR3 runs to 13 residues. CDR3 sequence: CASSLKRGGEAFF. CDR3 nucleotides: TGTGCCAGCAGCTTAAAAAGGGGAGGCGAAGCTTTCTTT. The whole variable domain, remainder taken from reference TRBV7-3 and TRBJ1-1, is GAGVSQTPSNKVTEKGKYVELRCDPISGHTALYWYRQSLGQGPEFLIYFQGTGAADDSGLPNDRFFAVRPEGSVSTLKIQRTERGDSAVYLCASSLKRGGEAFFGQGTRLTVV.

The chain uses TRBV3-1 and TRBJ2-5, with D perhaps matching TRBD1 (6 bases). The CDR3 has 15 residues. Germline V lookup: CDR1 LGHDT, CDR2 YNNKEL (reference sequence). Trimming cost V 4 bases and J 3 bases, with 15 bases left between them. This chain's CDR3 is CASSLRTVFEETQYF. DNA for the CDR3: TGTGCCAGCAGCCTGAGGACAGTATTTGAAGAGACCCAGTACTTC.

The sample holds one count of this clonotype. This chain connects TRBV27 to TRBJ2-2, with 8 bases lining up with TRBD1. With V trimmed by 10 bases and J by 3 bases, 7 bases remained unmatched. The germline V gene encodes CDR1 MNHEY and CDR2 SMNVEV (reference sequence). This CDR3 is built from 14 residues. CDR3 coding DNA: TGTGCCAACGCGACAGGGGTTGACACCGGGGAGCTGTTTTTT. This codes for CANATGVDTGELFF.

Worth noting for this clonotype: It may be a read error: a sequence one base away is much more abundant. The chain is built from TRBV7-2 and TRBJ2-1; maybe TRBD2 (6 bases). Per the germline V gene, CDR1 is SGHTA and CDR2 is FQGNSA. Trimming stripped 0 bases from V and 9 bases from J, with 12 bases between. The CDR3 covers 14 residues. The CDR3 sequence is CASSLANLACEQFF. In DNA, the CDR3 is TGTGCCAGCAGCTTAGCGAATCTAGCGTGTGAGCAGTTCTTC.

V and J are TRBV28 and TRBJ2-7; D is unclear. The CDR3 runs 13 residues. The V end lost 5 bases, the J end lost 0 bases, and 8 bases lay between the germline ends. Germline CDR1 and CDR2: MDHEN and SYDVKM. CDR3 protein: CASSLPFSYEQYF. The CDR3 nucleotides are TGTGCCAGCAGTCTCCCTTTCTCCTACGAGCAGTACTTC.

V gene TRBV12-3 or TRBV12-4 combines with J gene TRBJ2-3; D could derive from TRBD1 or TRBD2 (7 bases each). The CDR3 extends over 15 amino acids. V was trimmed by 11 bases and J by 3 bases, leaving 21 bases between them. In nucleotides, the CDR3 is TGTGCCGACCAATCAGGGGGGGCGAGAACAGATACGCAGTATTTT. Translated: CADQSGGARTDTQYF.

The chain joins TRBV4-3 to TRBJ2-1; 10 nucleotides align to TRBD2. CDR1 LGHNA and CDR2 YSLEER come from the germline V gene. This CDR3 is built from 16 residues. Unmatched junction bases numbered 6, after V lost 3 bases and J lost 4 bases. The CDR3 bases are TGCGCCAGCAGCCATATGGGACTAGCGACTTACAATGAGCAGTTCTTC. Protein: CASSHMGLATYNEQFF.

In this sample, this clonotype turned up a few times. This chain uses TRBV7-9 with TRBJ1-4; 7 bases are a match to TRBD1. V was clipped by 1 base and J by 8 bases; unmatched bases: 7. Germline V gene data show CDR1 as SEHNR and CDR2 as FQNEAQ (reference sequence). The CDR3 covers 15 residues. CDR3 sequence: CASSLGTGLEEKLFF. The CDR3 coding sequence is TGTGCCAGCAGCTTAGGGACAGGTTTGGAAGAAAAACTGTTTTTT.

This clonotype has more than one count but fewer than ten. The CDR3 is CASATQGDYGYTF. CDR3 sequence (DNA): TGTGCCAGCGCCACCCAGGGCGACTATGGCTACACCTTC. The V gene is TRBV6-2 or TRBV6-3, the J gene TRBJ1-2, with D possibly being TRBD1 (5 bases). The length of the CDR3 is 13 residues. The V gene's germline CDR1 is MNHEY and CDR2 SVGEGT. The ends were cut back, 8 bases at V and 3 bases at J, with 13 bases in the middle.

This clonotype turned up a few times. V and J are TRBV20-1 and TRBJ2-1, with D uncertain. Germline CDR1 and CDR2: DFQATT and SNEGSKA (reference sequence). This CDR3 is 15 amino acids long. With 3 bases removed from V and 0 bases from J, the gap between germline ends came to 12 bases. In DNA, the CDR3 is TGCAGTGCTAGTTCTATCGCTACCTCCTACAATGAGCAGTTCTTC. Protein sequence: CSASSIATSYNEQFF.

A few counts support this clonotype. The J gene is TRBJ2-3, the V gene TRBV7-2; the match to TRBD2 covers 13 bases. Trimming took 5 bases from V and 2 from J; bases not matched to a gene: 7. The CDR3 loop spans 17 amino acids. CDR1 is SGHTA and CDR2 is FQGNSA in the germline V gene. The CDR3 nucleotides are TGTGCCAGCAGCCTGGCAGGGACTAGCGGGGTCACAGATACGCAGTATTTT. Protein: CASSLAGTSGVTDTQYF.